This T cell receptor beta chain was recorded in a study of CD8+CD57+ T cells in acquired aplastic anemia. Study as a whole: Sorted CD4+ and CD8+ cell DNA averaged 3.2 ug. Study results and caveats: Researchers reported that CD8+ Simpson's diversity was not significantly different in patients versus controls. Shared by patients and controls, 25 to 35 CD8+ CDR3s were abundant in patients.

This clonotype was seen a handful of times. The target antigen is unknown. V was cut by 8 bases and J by 3 bases, with 8 bases left in between. CDR3 length: 11 residues. Looked up from germline, CDR1 is MNHNY and CDR2 is SVGAGI (reference sequence). CDR3 and TCR beta VDJ profiling relied on a genomic DNA template. In TCRdb, the reads were re-called with MiXCR into one record per CDR3 protein. The repertoire holds a few hundred thousand distinct CDR3 sequences, with approximately 57% as singletons. Sequencing used sorted CD4+, CD8+, or CD8+CD57+ T cells (not recorded which) from PBMCs. This chain links TRBV6-6 with TRBJ2-7; D is unclear. The origin of this receptor is a human donor with severe aplastic anemia or a healthy control (not recorded which). The CDR3, as DNA: TGTGCCAGCGGGGTTAGCTACGAGCAGTACTTC. It codes for CASGVSYEQYF.